A selection of T cell receptor beta chains follows, all from one sample in a study of human T cells and chemical hapten exposure. A single record per CDR3 protein comes from TCRdb applying MiXCR to the RACE reads. This table holds under 200,000 distinct CDR3 sequences, roughly 30% found once. The specimen comprised whole blood, sampled in connection with sensitization to the hapten diphenylcyclopropenone (DPC). These receptor sequences come from a woman in her twenties or thirties with alopecia areata. Some clones in this sample may be carry-over from other donors' samples. CDR3s include the opening cysteine and the closing phenylalanine or tryptophan. The D gene is left open where the match is weak. Size is omitted from some rows. Given values are once, few, many or a class for expanded clones.

>NA|TRBJ2-4|NA|TRBV28
CASSSPSLTKNIQYF
TGTGCCAGCAGTTCCCCATCGCTGACCAAAAACATTCAGTACTTC
>NA|TRBJ1-1|NA|TRBV11-2
CASSLVGGLRAFF
TGTGCCAGCAGCTTAGTAGGAGGTTTGCGTGCTTTCTTT
>TRBD1|TRBJ2-7|NA|TRBV18
CASSPNRDSGQYF
TGTGCCAGCTCACCTAATCGGGACAGTGGGCAGTACTTC
>NA|TRBJ1-2|few|TRBV27
CASSFAGRDYGYTF
TGTGCCAGCAGTTTTGCAGGAAGGGACTATGGCTACACCTTC
>NA|TRBJ1-5|NA|TRBV2
CASSLRDPRTEQPQHF
TGTGCCAGCAGCCTCAGGGACCCTCGGACGGAGCAGCCCCAGCATTTT
>NA|TRBJ1-6|NA|TRBV7-8
CASSPVPNSPLHF
TGTGCCAGCAGCCCGGTCCCGAATTCACCCCTCCACTTT
>NA|TRBJ1-5|few|TRBV15
CATSRYGQGERPQHF
TGTGCCACCAGCAGGTACGGGCAGGGTGAGCGGCCCCAGCATTTT
>TRBD1|TRBJ1-6|once|TRBV7-2
CASSLLQGGSPLHF
TGTGCCAGCAGCCTTCTACAGGGGGGATCACCCCTCCACTTT
>NA|TRBJ1-5|few|TRBV28
CASTPPQGNQPQHF
TGTGCCAGCACCCCCCCACAGGGAAATCAGCCCCAGCATTTT
>TRBD1|TRBJ2-7|NA|TRBV28
CASSGGTGTYEQYF
TGTGCCAGCAGTGGGGGGACAGGGACCTACGAGCAGTACTTC
>NA|TRBJ2-2|NA|TRBV2
CASSPRGGTGELFF
TGTGCCAGCAGTCCCCGGGGCGGGACCGGGGAGCTGTTTTTT
>NA|TRBJ1-3|NA|TRBV20-1
CSASLDSGNTIYF
TGCAGTGCTAGTTTGGACTCTGGAAACACCATATATTTT
>NA|TRBJ1-4|NA|TRBV20-1
CSARVRNGGELFF
TGCAGTGCCCGAGTCCGAAACGGGGGGGAACTGTTTTTT
>TRBD2|TRBJ2-7|NA|TRBV28
CASRKRLAQNYEQYF
TGTGCCAGCAGAAAGAGACTAGCGCAAAACTACGAGCAGTACTTC
>NA|TRBJ2-1|NA|TRBV29-1
CRAVADHTRGEQFF
TGCAGAGCCGTAGCGGACCACACCCGGGGAGAGCAGTTCTTC
>NA|TRBJ2-1|few|TRBV29-1
CSVVASTSYNEQFF
TGCAGCGTTGTTGCTTCAACCTCCTACAATGAGCAGTTCTTC
>NA|TRBJ1-1|NA|TRBV6-2/TRBV6-3
CASRRPSNPEAFF
TGTGCCAGCAGACGCCCTAGTAATCCTGAAGCTTTCTTT
>NA|TRBJ2-1|NA|TRBV28
CASSWGFNEQFF
TGTGCCAGCAGTTGGGGTTTCAATGAGCAGTTCTTC
>NA|TRBJ1-2|few|TRBV5-1
CASSPGRGANYGYTF
TGCGCCAGCAGCCCAGGGAGAGGGGCTAACTATGGCTACACCTTC
>NA|TRBJ1-5|NA|TRBV28
CASSLSQGLGPYSNQPQHF
TGTGCCAGCAGTTTATCGCAGGGCCTAGGCCCTTATAGCAATCAGCCCCAGCATTTT
>TRBD1|TRBJ2-5|NA|TRBV30
CAWRENRGLGETQYF
TGTGCCTGGAGAGAAAACAGGGGCCTAGGGGAGACCCAGTACTTC
>NA|TRBJ1-2|NA|TRBV27
CASCSTTNYGYTF
TGTGCCAGCTGCTCGACAACTAACTATGGCTACACCTTC
>NA|TRBJ2-2|NA|TRBV29-1
CSVGTPSGGELFF
TGCAGCGTTGGCACCCCTTCAGGGGGGGAGCTGTTTTTT
>NA|TRBJ2-1|NA|TRBV15
CATSRDSGTEQFF
TGTGCCACCAGCAGAGACTCCGGGACCGAGCAGTTCTTC
>NA|TRBJ2-5|few|TRBV2
CASSVRRSQETQYF
TGTGCCAGCAGCGTCAGGAGGAGCCAAGAGACCCAGTACTTC
>TRBD1|TRBJ1-2|NA|TRBV12-3/TRBV12-4
CASTHKTGGYGYTF
TGTGCCAGCACCCACAAGACAGGGGGGTATGGCTACACCTTC
>NA|TRBJ1-2|NA|TRBV4-3
CASSQDLAWGYTF
TGCGCCAGCAGCCAAGATCTGGCCTGGGGCTACACCTTC
>NA|TRBJ1-4|few|TRBV5-1
CASSLAAATNEKLFF
TGCGCCAGCAGCTTGGCGGCAGCAACTAATGAAAAACTGTTTTTT
>TRBD2|TRBJ2-7|NA|TRBV4-2
CASSQRTTSGSSYEQYF
TGTGCCAGCAGCCAGAGGACAACTAGCGGGAGCTCCTACGAGCAGTACTTC
>NA|TRBJ2-3|NA|TRBV6-1
CASSREPNTDTQYF
TGTGCCAGCAGTAGGGAGCCCAACACAGATACGCAGTATTTT
>NA|TRBJ1-5|NA|TRBV28
CASSFQRSPSNQPQHF
TGTGCCAGCAGTTTTCAACGCTCCCCTAGCAATCAGCCCCAGCATTTT
>NA|TRBJ2-1|few|TRBV5-5
CASTRSNEQFF
TGTGCCAGCACCCGGTCCAATGAGCAGTTCTTC
>NA|TRBJ1-1|NA|TRBV28
CASSLFQANTEAFF
TGTGCCAGCAGTTTATTTCAGGCGAACACTGAAGCTTTCTTT
>NA|TRBJ2-2|NA|TRBV6-1
CASSEFGGTGELFF
TGTGCCAGCAGTGAATTTGGAGGCACCGGGGAGCTGTTTTTT
>NA|TRBJ1-2|few|TRBV29-1
CSATRDPNYGYTF
TGCAGCGCCACGAGGGACCCCAACTATGGCTACACCTTC
>NA|TRBJ1-2|NA|TRBV5-1
CASSWDKTYGYTF
TGCGCCAGCAGCTGGGATAAAACCTATGGCTACACCTTC